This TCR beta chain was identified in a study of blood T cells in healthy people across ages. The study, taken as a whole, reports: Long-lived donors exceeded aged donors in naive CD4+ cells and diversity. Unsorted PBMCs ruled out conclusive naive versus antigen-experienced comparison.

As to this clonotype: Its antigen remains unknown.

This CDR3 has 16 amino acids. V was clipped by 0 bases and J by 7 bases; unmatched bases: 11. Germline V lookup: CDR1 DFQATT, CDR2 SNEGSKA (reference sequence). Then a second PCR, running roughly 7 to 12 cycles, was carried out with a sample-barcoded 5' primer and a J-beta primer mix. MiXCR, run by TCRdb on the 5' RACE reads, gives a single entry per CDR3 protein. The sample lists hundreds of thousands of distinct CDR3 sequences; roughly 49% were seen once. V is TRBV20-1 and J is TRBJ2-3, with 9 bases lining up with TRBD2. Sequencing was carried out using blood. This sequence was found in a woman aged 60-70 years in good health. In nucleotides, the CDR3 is TGCAGTGCTAGAGATATTAGGGCGGGGGGGCCGAATACGCAGTATTTT. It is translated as CSARDIRAGGPNTQYF.